This passage covers 4 T cell receptor beta chains from one sample sequenced in a study of OX40 agonist ivuxolimab in advanced cancers. Some clones are missing from TCRdb's copy, which holds only in-frame ones; the method was immunoSEQ multiplex PCR. Of about 73,000 clones listed, more than 80% are singletons. The material was CD4+ or CD8+ T cells sorted from blood, obtained in a trial of the OX40 agonist ivuxolimab. Every receptor here comes from an adult with an advanced solid tumor such as melanoma, head and neck, liver or kidney cancer.

The chain uses TRBV5-1 and TRBJ2-7; 9 bases match TRBD1. V shed 0 bases and J 4 bases; nucleotides not matched to a gene: 5. The CDR3 runs 15 residues. The germline V gene has CDR1 SGHRS and CDR2 YFSETQ. CDR3 sequence (DNA): TGCGCCAGCAGCTTGGACAGGGGGCGGCGGTACGAGCAGTACTTC. Its protein is CASSLDRGRRYEQYF.

The chain carries TRBV5-1 and TRBJ2-3, with D uncertain. Trimming left V 0 bases short and J 1 base short, with 12 bases between. Germline CDR1 is SGHRS and CDR2 is YFSETQ. This CDR3 is built from 16 residues. The CDR3 loop is CASSLGQLWGTDTQYF. The CDR3 DNA follows: TGCGCCAGCAGCTTGGGGCAGCTCTGGGGCACAGATACGCAGTATTTT.

The sample holds one count of this clone. This chain uses TRBV7-9 with TRBJ1-5, with unresolved D. Trimming removed 5 bases from V and 4 bases from J, with 9 bases in between. The CDR3 totals 13 residues. Germline lookup yields CDR1 SEHNR and CDR2 FQNEAQ (reference sequence). CDR3 residues: CASSLTGNQPQHF. CDR3 DNA sequence: TGTGCCAGCAGCCTGACGGGGAATCAGCCCCAGCATTTT.

This clone occurred once. Relative to the germline gene, one junction end is altered; a read error may explain this. The chain recombines TRBV5-1 with TRBJ2-7; 8 bases are shared with TRBD1. Germline V gene lookup returns CDR1 SGHRS and CDR2 YFSETQ. CDR3 length equals 14 residues. CDR3 loop: CVSSLDRGAYEQYF. DNA of the CDR3: TGCGTCAGCAGCCTTGACAGGGGAGCCTACGAGCAGTACTTC.